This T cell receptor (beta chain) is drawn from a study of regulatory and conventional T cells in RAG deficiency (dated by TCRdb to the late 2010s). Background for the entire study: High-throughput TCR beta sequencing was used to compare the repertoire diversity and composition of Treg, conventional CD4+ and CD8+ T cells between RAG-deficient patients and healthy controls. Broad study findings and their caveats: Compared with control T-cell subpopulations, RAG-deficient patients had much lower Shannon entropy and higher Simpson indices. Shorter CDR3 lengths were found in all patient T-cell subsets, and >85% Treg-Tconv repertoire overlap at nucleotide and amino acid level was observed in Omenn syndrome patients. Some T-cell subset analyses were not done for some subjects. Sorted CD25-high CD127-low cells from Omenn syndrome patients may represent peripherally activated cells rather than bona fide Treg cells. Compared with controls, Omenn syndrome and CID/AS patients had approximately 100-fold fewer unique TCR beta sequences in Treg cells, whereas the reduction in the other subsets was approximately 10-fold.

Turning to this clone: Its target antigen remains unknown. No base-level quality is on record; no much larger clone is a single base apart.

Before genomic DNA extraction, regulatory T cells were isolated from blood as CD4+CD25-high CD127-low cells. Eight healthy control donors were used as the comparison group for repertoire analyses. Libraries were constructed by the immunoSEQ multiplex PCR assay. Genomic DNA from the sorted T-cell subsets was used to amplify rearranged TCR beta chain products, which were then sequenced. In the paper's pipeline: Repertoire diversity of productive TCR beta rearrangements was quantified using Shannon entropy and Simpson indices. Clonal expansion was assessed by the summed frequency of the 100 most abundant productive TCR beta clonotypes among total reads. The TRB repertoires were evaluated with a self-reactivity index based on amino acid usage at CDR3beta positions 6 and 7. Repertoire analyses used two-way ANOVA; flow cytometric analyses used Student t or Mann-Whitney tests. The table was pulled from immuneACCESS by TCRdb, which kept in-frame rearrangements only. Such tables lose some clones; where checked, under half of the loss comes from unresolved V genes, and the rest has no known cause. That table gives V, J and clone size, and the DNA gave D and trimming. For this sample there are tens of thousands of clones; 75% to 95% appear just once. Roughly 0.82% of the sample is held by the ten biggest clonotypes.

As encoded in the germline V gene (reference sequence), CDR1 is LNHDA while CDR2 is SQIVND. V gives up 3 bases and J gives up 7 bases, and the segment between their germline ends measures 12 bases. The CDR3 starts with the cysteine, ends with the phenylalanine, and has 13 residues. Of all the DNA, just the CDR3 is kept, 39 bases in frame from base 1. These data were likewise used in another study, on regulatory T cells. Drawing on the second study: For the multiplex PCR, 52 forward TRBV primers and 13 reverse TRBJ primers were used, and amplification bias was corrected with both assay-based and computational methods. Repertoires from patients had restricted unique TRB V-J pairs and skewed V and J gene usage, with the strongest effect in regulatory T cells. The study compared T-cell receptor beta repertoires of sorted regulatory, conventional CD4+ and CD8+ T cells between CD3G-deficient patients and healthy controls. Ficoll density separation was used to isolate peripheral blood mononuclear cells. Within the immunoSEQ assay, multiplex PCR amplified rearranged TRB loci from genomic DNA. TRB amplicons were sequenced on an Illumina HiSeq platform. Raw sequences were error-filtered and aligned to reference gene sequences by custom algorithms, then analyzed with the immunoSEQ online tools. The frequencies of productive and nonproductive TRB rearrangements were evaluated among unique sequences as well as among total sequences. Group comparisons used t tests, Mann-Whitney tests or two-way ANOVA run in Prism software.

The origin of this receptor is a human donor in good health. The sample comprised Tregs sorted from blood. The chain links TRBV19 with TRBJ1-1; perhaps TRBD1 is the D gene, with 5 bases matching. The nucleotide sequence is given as TGTGCCAGTAGTATCCGGCGGAGGGGTGAAGCTTTCTTT. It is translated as CASSIRRRGEAFF.